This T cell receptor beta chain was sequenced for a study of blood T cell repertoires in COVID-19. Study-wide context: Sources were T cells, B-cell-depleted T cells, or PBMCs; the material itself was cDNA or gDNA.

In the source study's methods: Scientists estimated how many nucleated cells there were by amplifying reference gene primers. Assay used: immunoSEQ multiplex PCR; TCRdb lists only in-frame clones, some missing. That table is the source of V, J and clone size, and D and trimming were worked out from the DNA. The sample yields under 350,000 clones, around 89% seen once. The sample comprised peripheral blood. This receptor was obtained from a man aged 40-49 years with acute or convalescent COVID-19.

The CDR3 loop reads CASSPPTGAVGEGYTF. The CDR3 DNA reads as TGCGCCAGCAGTCCACCAACAGGGGCCGTCGGCGAAGGCTACACCTTC. The chain uses TRBV5-1 and TRBJ1-2, with 7 bases identical to TRBD1. From germline, CDR1 is SGHRS and CDR2 YFSETQ. The CDR3 extends over 16 amino acids. V dropped 5 bases and J dropped 8; count of bases not matched to a gene: 18.